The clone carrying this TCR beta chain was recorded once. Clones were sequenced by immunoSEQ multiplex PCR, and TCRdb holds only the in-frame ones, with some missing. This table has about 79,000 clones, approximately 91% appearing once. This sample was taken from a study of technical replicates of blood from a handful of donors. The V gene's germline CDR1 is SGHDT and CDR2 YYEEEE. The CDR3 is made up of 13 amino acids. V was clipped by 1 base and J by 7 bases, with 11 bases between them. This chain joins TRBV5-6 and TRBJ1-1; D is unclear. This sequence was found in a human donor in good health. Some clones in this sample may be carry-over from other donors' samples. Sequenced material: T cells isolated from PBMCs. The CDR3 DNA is TGTGCCAGCAGCTTGTGGCGGTCCAGTGAAGCTTTCTTT. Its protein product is CASSLWRSSEAFF.